This TCR beta chain was documented in a study of monozygotic twins with inflammatory bowel disease. Worth noting for this clonotype: No antigen is known for it.

The germline V gene encodes CDR1 SGHDT and CDR2 YYEEEE. The CDR3 is made up of 15 amino acids. Study-wide findings and caveats: With others, IBD patients shared fewer clonotypes than healthy twins did, especially with disease activity. The authors found no support for a single strong IBD-associated signal or clonotype.

During cDNA synthesis, UMIs that each contained a 6-nucleotide sample barcode were added by means of template switching. Using the 5' RACE reads, TCRdb records one entry per CDR3 protein without DNA. This sample's clone table lists some 440,000 distinct CDR3 sequences. This sequence was found in a human donor with ulcerative colitis or Crohn's disease, or a healthy co-twin of an affected twin (not recorded which). What was sequenced was blood. The chain has TRBV5-6 and TRBJ1-1; TCRdb indicates TRBD1, and absent DNA this call remains unverified. The CDR3 reads CASSARQGRHTEAFF.